A single sample gave rise to the 7 T cell receptor beta chains below, sequenced in a study of shared clonotypes between healthy human individuals. The assay was immunoSEQ multiplex PCR, and TCRdb's table has in-frame clones only and misses some. The data contain 450,000 to 600,000 clones, approximately 79% of them singletons. What was sequenced was PBMCs. Receptors originate from a woman aged 40 to 49 in good health. Some clones in this sample may be carry-over from other donors' samples.

V and J are TRBV5-8 and TRBJ1-1; D is possibly TRBD1 (6 bases). The ends were cut back, 0 bases at V and 4 bases at J, with 10 bases in the middle. CDR3 length equals 14 residues. Looked up from germline, CDR1 is SGHTS and CDR2 is YDEGEE. The CDR3: CASSLDGGPTEAFF. DNA of the CDR3: TGTGCCAGCAGCTTGGATGGGGGGCCCACTGAAGCTTTCTTT.

Only a few counts were recorded for this clone. The chain employs TRBV11-2 and TRBJ2-2, with a tentative D call TRBD2 (6 bases). This CDR3 has 15 amino acids. Germline V lookup: CDR1 SGHAT, CDR2 FQNNGV. Trimming took off 5 bases at V and 5 bases at J, with 15 bases between the two ends. DNA for the CDR3: TGTGCCAGCAGCCAAGATCACGGGAGTACCGGGGAGCTGTTTTTT. This sequence encodes CASSQDHGSTGELFF.

This chain links TRBV30 with TRBJ2-1; 8 bases match TRBD2. Germline CDR1 and CDR2: GTSNPN and SVGIG (reference sequence). The ends lost 2 bases at V and 2 bases at J; junction bases unmatched: 11. CDR3 size: 17 residues. CDR3 loop: CAWSRGTLAVPYNEQFF. The CDR3 DNA is TGTGCCTGGAGTAGGGGCACACTAGCGGTCCCCTACAATGAGCAGTTCTTC.

The rearrangement links TRBV6-1 to TRBJ2-7; TRBD2 matches 12 bases. V shed 6 bases, J shed 7 bases, and the junction held 7 bases outside the gene matches. Germline-derived CDR1 and CDR2 are MNHNS and SASEGT. The CDR3 has 14 amino acids. The CDR3 DNA sequence: TGTGCCAGCAGGACTAGCGGGAGTGATGGAGAGCAGTACTTC. This sequence encodes CASRTSGSDGEQYF.

V gene TRBV21-1 combines with J gene TRBJ1-5. TRBV21-1 is a recognized pseudogene. The CDR3 runs 15 residues. The CDR3 nucleotides read TGTGCCAGCAGCAAAGTAAGCCGACCCAATCAGCCCCAGCATTTT. It encodes CASSKVSRPNQPQHF.

This sequence joins TRBV2 and TRBJ2-7; a weak D match, TRBD2 (5 bases). The germline CDR1 and CDR2 sequences are SNHLY and FYNNEI. The V end was cut by 6 bases, the J end by 4 bases, with 16 bases between. CDR3 length: 14 residues. For the CDR3, the DNA is TGTGCCAGCAGAGGAAGACTATTTTCATACGAGCAGTACTTC. It yields the protein CASRGRLFSYEQYF.

The chain is built from TRBV5-1 and TRBJ2-2, with no clear D. The V and J ends lost 4 bases and 1 base respectively, with 8 bases between them. The CDR3 covers 14 residues. The germline V gene has CDR1 SGHRS and CDR2 YFSETQ. Here the CDR3 reads CASSLDWNTGELFF. The CDR3, as DNA: TGCGCCAGCAGCCTGGATTGGAACACCGGGGAGCTGTTTTTT.